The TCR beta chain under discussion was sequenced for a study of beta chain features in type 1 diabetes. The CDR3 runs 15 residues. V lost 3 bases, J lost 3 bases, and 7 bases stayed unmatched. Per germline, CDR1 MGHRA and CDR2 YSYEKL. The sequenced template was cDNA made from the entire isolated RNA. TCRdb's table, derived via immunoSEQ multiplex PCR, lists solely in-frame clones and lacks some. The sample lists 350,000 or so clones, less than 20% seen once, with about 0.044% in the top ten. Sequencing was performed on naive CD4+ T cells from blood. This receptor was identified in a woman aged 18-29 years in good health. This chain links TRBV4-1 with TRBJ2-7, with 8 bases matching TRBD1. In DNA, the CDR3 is TGCGCCAGCAGCCATCAGACAGGGGACTTCTACGAGCAGTACTTC. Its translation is CASSHQTGDFYEQYF.